One and the same sample provided the 26 T cell receptor beta chains below, sequenced in a study of cytomegalovirus exposure and HLA in healthy donors. With 60 Vbeta and 13 Jbeta primers, the PCR was carried out. Produced via immunoSEQ multiplex PCR; TCRdb's table is partial and in-frame only. The sample yields 160,000 or so clones, 60% to 85% seen once. The sample comprised PBMCs. These receptors were taken from a man between 25 and 39 years old in good health and CMV-seropositive.

The V call is TRBV19, the J call TRBJ2-5; the D is unclear. This CDR3 spans 16 amino acids. The ends were cut back, 5 bases at V and 2 bases at J, with 18 bases in the middle. Germline lookup yields CDR1 LNHDA and CDR2 SQIVND (reference sequence). The CDR3 DNA follows: TGTGCCAGTAGTCCCCCCTTGGGCAGTTTACAAGAGACCCAGTACTTC. It yields the protein CASSPPLGSLQETQYF.

This chain links TRBV6-5 with TRBJ2-2; perhaps TRBD1 as D (5 bases). This CDR3 comprises 13 residues. With 3 bases removed from V and 6 bases from J, the gap between germline ends came to 8 bases. CDR1 and CDR2 (germline): MNHEY, SVGAGI. Here the CDR3 reads CASSYQGPGELFF. The DNA for the CDR3 is TGTGCCAGCAGTTATCAGGGCCCCGGGGAGCTGTTTTTT.

The genes are TRBV28 and TRBJ2-2; 12 bases are shared with TRBD1. V was clipped by 5 bases and J by 7 bases; unmatched bases: 8. Germline V gene lookup returns CDR1 MDHEN and CDR2 SYDVKM. The CDR3 runs to 16 residues. The CDR3 spells CASSLPGQGAIGELFF. The CDR3 DNA sequence: TGTGCCAGCAGTCTCCCGGGACAGGGGGCAATCGGGGAGCTGTTTTTT.

The chain has TRBV10-3 and TRBJ1-3, with D maybe TRBD1 (5 bases). With 3 bases removed from V and 4 bases from J, the gap between germline ends came to 13 bases. CDR3 size: 15 residues. Germline lookup yields CDR1 ENHRY and CDR2 SYGVKD. CDR3 amino acids: CAISDGRGSGNTIYF. The CDR3 DNA reads TGTGCCATCAGTGACGGGAGGGGCTCGGGAAACACCATATATTTT.

This chain uses TRBV7-9 with TRBJ2-3, with 8 bases identical to TRBD2. The V gene end was trimmed by 4 bases and the J gene end by 6 bases; junction bases not matched to a gene: 6. CDR1 is SEHNR and CDR2 is FQNEAQ in the germline V gene (reference sequence). CDR3 length: 14 residues. CDR3 coding DNA: TGTGCCAGCAGCTCGGGACTAGAGGTCGATACGCAGTATTTT. Translated: CASSSGLEVDTQYF.

The chain recombines TRBV7-9 with TRBJ2-3, with 9 bases fitting TRBD1. The CDR3 consists of 14 residues. Trimming took 4 bases from V and 2 from J; bases not matched to a gene: 1. From germline, CDR1 is SEHNR and CDR2 FQNEAQ (reference sequence). DNA of the CDR3: TGTGCCAGCAGCTGGACAGGGGCCACAGATACGCAGTATTTT. Translation gives CASSWTGATDTQYF.

The chain is built from TRBV2 and TRBJ1-5; TRBD1 might be the D (5 bases). Trimming left V 0 bases short and J 2 bases short, with 11 bases between. Germline values: CDR1 SNHLY, CDR2 FYNNEI. CDR3 length: 16 residues. The CDR3 sequence is CASSEAGVEGNQPQHF. The CDR3 coding sequence is TGTGCCAGCAGTGAAGCAGGGGTTGAAGGCAATCAGCCCCAGCATTTT. The full variable domain, in which reference TRBV2 and TRBJ1-5 provide the parts outside the CDR3, is EPEVTQTPSHQVTQMGQEVILRCVPISNHLYFYWYRQILGQKVEFLVSFYNNEISEKSEIFDDQFSVERPDGSNFTLKIRSTKLEDSAMYFCASSEAGVEGNQPQHFGDGTRLSIL.

The V call is TRBV9, the J call TRBJ1-4, with TRBD1 as a possible D gene (5 bases). V was trimmed by 4 bases and J by 8 bases, leaving 15 bases between them. Germline CDR1 reads SGDLS; CDR2 reads YYNGEE. The CDR3 sequence is 14 residues long. DNA for the CDR3: TGTGCCAGCAGCCCTAGCGGGGGTCACGAAAAACTGTTTTTT. Protein product: CASSPSGGHEKLFF.

This clone was counted between two and nine times. The chain has TRBV13 and TRBJ1-2; TRBD1 might be the D (6 bases). Germline V gene lookup returns CDR1 PRHDT and CDR2 FYEKMQ (reference sequence). Trimming removed 1 base from V and 3 bases from J, with 9 bases in between. CDR3 length: 14 amino acids. CDR3 in DNA: TGTGCCAGCAGCTTAGTCAGGGGTGACTATGGCTACACCTTC. It translates to CASSLVRGDYGYTF.

The chain has TRBV12-5 and TRBJ2-7, with a tentative D call TRBD2 (5 bases). V was shortened by 0 bases and J by 1 base, with 10 bases between the two germline ends. The CDR3 loop spans 15 amino acids. Germline CDR1 LGHNT, CDR2 FRNRAP. The CDR3 coding sequence is TGTGCTAGTGGTTTGGTACTAAGCGGATCCTACGAGCAGTACTTC. Encoded protein: CASGLVLSGSYEQYF. Complete variable domain (other parts from reference TRBV12-5 and TRBJ2-7): DARVTQTPRHKVTEMGQEVTMRCQPILGHNTVFWYRQTMMQGLELLAYFRNRAPLDDSGMPKDRFSAEMPDATLATLKIQPSEPRDSAVYFCASGLVLSGSYEQYFGPGTRLTVT.

V is TRBV5-1 and J is TRBJ1-2; 7 bases line up with TRBD1. Germline CDR1 is SGHRS and CDR2 is YFSETQ. CDR3 length: 14 amino acids. V lost 4 bases and J lost 1; bases outside the gene matches: 4. CDR3 bases: TGCGCCAGCAGCATACAGGGGTTTAACTATGGCTACACCTTC. This gives the protein CASSIQGFNYGYTF. The whole variable domain, remainder taken from reference TRBV5-1 and TRBJ1-2, is KAGVTQTPRYLIKTRGQQVTLSCSPISGHRSVSWYQQTPGQGLQFLFEYFSETQRNKGNFPGRFSGRQFSNSRSEMNVSTLELGDSALYLCASSIQGFNYGYTFGSGTRLTVV.

In its sample, this clone was seen a few times. V and J are TRBV13 and TRBJ2-7, with D possibly being TRBD2 (6 bases). The CDR3 is made up of 13 amino acids. V lost 5 bases, J lost 4 bases, and 12 bases lay in between. Germline V lookup: CDR1 PRHDT, CDR2 FYEKMQ (reference sequence). This CDR3 is CASSAGRQYEQYF. The CDR3 DNA reads as TGTGCCAGCAGCGCGGGACGGCAATACGAGCAGTACTTC.

J is TRBJ2-7 and V is TRBV27, with TRBD1 matching over 7 bases. From germline, CDR1 is MNHEY and CDR2 SMNVEV (reference sequence). After removal of 4 bases from V and 2 bases from J, the junction contained 5 bases not matched to a gene. This CDR3 spans 14 amino acids. In DNA, the CDR3 is TGTGCCAGCAGTTGGCAGGGGGTAACCTACGAGCAGTACTTC. It is translated as CASSWQGVTYEQYF.

The chain employs TRBV27 and TRBJ2-7, with D unresolved. V gave up 7 bases and J gave up 2 bases, with 6 bases separating them. Per the germline V gene, CDR1 is MNHEY and CDR2 is SMNVEV (reference sequence). This CDR3 region has 11 residues. The CDR3 nucleotides are TGTGCCAGCATCGGTCCCTACGAGCAGTACTTC. Protein product: CASIGPYEQYF.

The chain couples TRBV27 to TRBJ2-3; TRBD1 matches at 7 bases. The CDR3 spans 12 residues. The V segment lost 5 bases and the J segment 4 bases; nucleotides outside the gene matches: 0. Germline CDR1 is MNHEY and CDR2 is SMNVEV (reference sequence). CDR3 loop: CASSTGADTQYF. The DNA for the CDR3 is TGTGCCAGCAGTACAGGGGCAGATACGCAGTATTTT.

The gene calls are TRBV6-6 and TRBJ2-5; D is possibly TRBD1 (6 bases). CDR1 is MNHNY, CDR2 SVGAGI, per germline (reference sequence). Trimming removed 2 bases at V and 5 bases at J, with 18 bases between. This CDR3 is 16 amino acids long. DNA of the CDR3: TGTGCCAGCAGTTACGGGGCAGGGGAACGTTTGGAGACCCAGTACTTC. This sequence encodes CASSYGAGERLETQYF.

The rearrangement links TRBV7-6 to TRBJ1-6; no clear D gene. V lost 1 base, J lost 0 bases, and 4 bases lay in between. Germline values: CDR1 SGHVS, CDR2 FNYEAQ. The CDR3 has 15 residues. The CDR3 spells CASSLGSSYNSPLHF. The CDR3 DNA sequence: TGTGCCAGCAGCTTAGGGAGCTCCTATAATTCACCCCTCCACTTT.

Details on this clone: Within the sample, other DNA sequences also encode this same CDR3. The chain employs TRBV6-5 and TRBJ2-7; tentatively, D is TRBD1 (7 bases). Germline V gene data show CDR1 as MNHEY and CDR2 as SVGAGI. The CDR3 consists of 16 residues. The V and J ends lost 1 base and 4 bases respectively, with 17 bases between them. CDR3 coding DNA: TGTGCCAGCAGTTACTTTTCGGGGCAGGGGGGATACGAGCAGTACTTC. Its translation: CASSYFSGQGGYEQYF.

The chain uses TRBV6-4 and TRBJ2-1, with TRBD2 identical over 9 bases. V shed 3 bases, J shed 7 bases, and the junction held 7 bases outside the gene matches. CDR1 is MRHNA and CDR2 is SNTAGT in the germline V gene. This CDR3 is 15 amino acids long. The CDR3 bases are TGTGCCAGCAGTGAGGGGGTTGCGGGGGGGAATGAGCAGTTCTTC. Protein sequence: CASSEGVAGGNEQFF.

V usage is TRBV7-9 and J usage is TRBJ1-1; 8 bases are a match to TRBD1. Germline assignment: CDR1 SEHNR and CDR2 FQNEAQ (reference sequence). The CDR3 length is 14 residues. After removal of 6 bases from V and 6 bases from J, the junction contained 9 bases not matched to a gene. The CDR3 DNA reads TGTGCCAGCAGTTTACTTGGACAGGGCTCTGAAGCTTTCTTT. This gives the protein CASSLLGQGSEAFF.

This chain joins TRBV4-3 and TRBJ2-7; D perhaps matches TRBD1 (5 bases). The CDR3 extends over 16 amino acids. The germline V and J ends were trimmed by 1 base and 4 bases, with 17 bases remaining between them. The germline V gene has CDR1 LGHNA and CDR2 YSLEER. CDR3 sequence: CASSQGWAGNVYEQYF. In DNA form, the CDR3 reads TGCGCCAGCAGCCAAGGCTGGGCAGGGAATGTTTACGAGCAGTACTTC.

The chain recombines TRBV6-1 with TRBJ1-2, with D tentatively TRBD1 (6 bases). Per germline, CDR1 MNHNS and CDR2 SASEGT. This CDR3 comprises 13 residues. V lost 4 bases, J lost 4 bases, and 10 bases lay in between. CDR3 sequence: CASSGTAPYGYTF. In nucleotides, the CDR3 is TGTGCCAGCAGTGGGACAGCTCCCTATGGCTACACCTTC.

This clone was seen once. The chain couples TRBV28 to TRBJ2-3; a weak D match, TRBD1 (5 bases). Germline V gene data show CDR1 as MDHEN and CDR2 as SYDVKM. The CDR3 has 16 residues. V was shortened by 4 bases and J by 2 bases, with 16 bases between the two germline ends. The CDR3 DNA reads TGTGCCAGCAGTTGGCCGTGGCAGGGTAACACAGATACGCAGTATTTT. Encoded protein: CASSWPWQGNTDTQYF.

The rearrangement joins TRBV7-3 to TRBJ2-6; TRBD2 is a possible D gene (5 bases). CDR3 size: 17 residues. The germline V and J ends were trimmed by 5 bases and 0 bases, with 14 bases remaining between them. The germline V gene has CDR1 SGHTA and CDR2 FQGTGA. For the CDR3, the DNA is TGTGCCAGCAGCCGTTGGACTGCCTTCTCTGGGGCCAACGTCCTGACTTTC. Its translation is CASSRWTAFSGANVLTF.

This clone has more than one count but fewer than ten. This rearrangement joins TRBV6-1 to TRBJ1-1, with 7 bases identical to TRBD1. Germline CDR1 reads MNHNS; CDR2 reads SASEGT. The junction had 3 bases not matched to a gene; V was cut back by 8 bases and J by 0 bases. This CDR3 has 13 residues. Written as DNA, the CDR3 is TGTGCCAGCGGGGGACAGATGAACACTGAAGCTTTCTTT. Amino acids: CASGGQMNTEAFF.

V usage is TRBV27 and J usage is TRBJ2-7; 7 bases line up with TRBD2. The CDR3 length is 16 residues. CDR1 is MNHEY, CDR2 SMNVEV, per germline (reference sequence). Unmatched junction bases numbered 15, after V lost 3 bases and J lost 7 bases. CDR3 nucleotide sequence: TGTGCCAGCAGTTTCAATCGGGAGGCGTCGGGAGGAGAGCAGTACTTC. This encodes CASSFNREASGGEQYF.